The rows below give T cell receptor beta chains drawn from one sample of a study of T cell changes during pregnancy in multiple sclerosis. The assay was immunoSEQ multiplex PCR, and TCRdb's table has in-frame clones only and misses some. The table records more than 35,000 clones, approximately 90% of them present only once. The input for sequencing was CD4+ T cells from peripheral blood mononuclear cells, taken in the first trimester of pregnancy. These receptors were obtained from a female donor in good health, enrolled as a control in a pregnancy study. CDR3s include the opening cysteine and the closing phenylalanine or tryptophan. A D gene is named only where the DNA matches it firmly. A clone size is listed for some rows: how often the clone was seen (once, few, many), or a class if it is expanded.

V	D	size	length	J	DNA	CDR3
TRBV9	TRBD1	.	15	TRBJ1-5	TGTGCCAGCAGCGTAGCTGGGGCAGGGGGTCAGCCCCAGCATTTT	CASSVAGAGGQPQHF
TRBV10-3	TRBD2	.	15	TRBJ2-5	TGTGCCATCAGTCGGGGGGAACCAGTGAGGGAGACCCAGTACTTC	CAISRGEPVRETQYF
TRBV5-4	TRBD2	.	14	TRBJ2-1	TGTGCCAGCAGCTTCAGCGGGGGGGGAAAAGGGGGGTTCTTC	CASSFSGGGKGGFF
TRBV18	TRBD2	.	15	TRBJ2-4	TGTGCCAGCTCACGGGGCGGGGGGGCCCTCAACATTCAGTACTTC	CASSRGGGALNIQYF
TRBV6-6	.	.	13	TRBJ1-1	TGTGCCAGCAGAACGGACTCTTACACTGAAGCTTTCTTT	CASRTDSYTEAFF
TRBV19	.	.	12	TRBJ2-1	TGTGCCAGTAGAGCCCGGGGTGGTGAGCAGTTCTTC	CASRARGGEQFF
TRBV5-4	.	.	15	TRBJ1-1	TGTGCCAGCAGCCCGATGCAGGGGCTGAACACTGAAGCTTTCTTT	CASSPMQGLNTEAFF
TRBV6-6	.	.	15	TRBJ1-1	TGTGCCAGCAGCCCTGATCGTGGCCGGAACACTGAAGCTTTCTTT	CASSPDRGRNTEAFF
TRBV5-6	.	.	13	TRBJ1-5	TGTGCCAGCAGCTTACAGGTGGGGCAGCCCCAGCATTTT	CASSLQVGQPQHF
TRBV4-3	.	.	14	TRBJ1-2	TGCGCCAGCAGCCAAGCTAACATCGGCGGGGGCTACACCTTC	CASSQANIGGGYTF
TRBV7-9	.	once	15	TRBJ2-3	TGTGCCAGCAGCTTAGTCACTAGGACTACAGATACGCAGTATTTT	CASSLVTRTTDTQYF
TRBV9	.	.	16	TRBJ1-6	TGTGCCAGCAGTTCAACTCAGGGGAGTACTAATTCACCCCTCCACTTT	CASSSTQGSTNSPLHF
TRBV7-2	TRBD2	once	15	TRBJ2-2	TGTGCCAGCAGACCCGGGGGGGGATCCACCGGGGAGCTGTTTTTT	CASRPGGGSTGELFF
TRBV10-3	TRBD1	.	15	TRBJ1-6	TGTGCCATCAGTGGAGGGGACAGGGGGAATTCACCCCTCCACTTT	CAISGGDRGNSPLHF
TRBV5-4	.	.	15	TRBJ2-7	TGTGCCAGCAGCTTGCAACGGGGAGGAGGCTACGAGCAGTACTTC	CASSLQRGGGYEQYF
TRBV11-2	TRBD2	once	15	TRBJ2-7	TGTGCCAGCAGCTCGGGACTAGCGGGGGGCATGGAGCAGTACTTC	CASSSGLAGGMEQYF
TRBV7-3	.	.	13	TRBJ1-1	TGTGCCAGCAGCCCACAGGGCGGCACTGAAGCTTTCTTT	CASSPQGGTEAFF
TRBV5-6	.	.	13	TRBJ1-2	TGTGCCAGCTATCGACAGGAGAACTATGGCTACACCTTC	CASYRQENYGYTF
TRBV4-2	TRBD1	.	16	TRBJ1-2	TGTGCCAGCAGCCAAGCCCTGGGACAGGGGAACTATGGCTACACCTTC	CASSQALGQGNYGYTF
TRBV20-1	.	.	11	TRBJ2-7	TGCAGTGCTAGAGCGTCTTACGAGCAGTACTTC	CSARASYEQYF
TRBV7-9	.	.	14	TRBJ2-1	TGTGCCAGCAGCTTACAGGGGCCGGACGGCGAGCAGTTCTTC	CASSLQGPDGEQFF
TRBV30	.	.	16	TRBJ1-3	TGTGCCTGGAGTGCCGGACTCCCTGGCTCTGGAAACACCATATATTTT	CAWSAGLPGSGNTIYF
TRBV11-3	.	.	13	TRBJ2-1	TGTGCCAGCAGCGCGGACGGGGTCGGTGAGCAGTTCTTC	CASSADGVGEQFF
TRBV19	.	.	17	TRBJ1-5	TGTGCCAGTAGTATAGATAGGAGAGGGTTTAATGGTCAGCCCCAGCATTTT	CASSIDRRGFNGQPQHF
TRBV5-6	TRBD1	.	15	TRBJ1-1	TGTGCCAGCAGCTTGGTGGACAGGGCGAACACTGAAGCTTTCTTT	CASSLVDRANTEAFF
TRBV7-3	TRBD1	.	16	TRBJ2-5	TGTGCCAGCAGCTTAAACGGACAGGGAAGTTTAGAGACCCAGTACTTC	CASSLNGQGSLETQYF
TRBV19	.	.	15	TRBJ1-1	TGTGCCAGTAGTATAGGGGGCAGGGTGGGGCCTGAAGCTTTCTTT	CASSIGGRVGPEAFF
TRBV30	TRBD1	once	15	TRBJ1-4	TGTGCCTGGAGCCTCGCCGGGACAGGGGGTGAAAAACTGTTTTTT	CAWSLAGTGGEKLFF
TRBV5-6	.	.	13	TRBJ1-2	TGTGCCAGCAGCCTCGAACAGAACTATGGCTACACCTTC	CASSLEQNYGYTF
TRBV5-1	TRBD1	.	16	TRBJ1-1	TGCGCCAGCAGCTTGGCCACAGGGGGCAAGAACACTGAAGCTTTCTTT	CASSLATGGKNTEAFF
TRBV11-2	TRBD2	.	16	TRBJ2-1	TGTGCCAGCAGCTTAGGGTTGCGGGGGTCCTACAATGAGCAGTTCTTC	CASSLGLRGSYNEQFF
TRBV6-5	TRBD1	medium-sized	15	TRBJ1-5	TGTGCCAGCAGTTTGGACAGGAATGGCAATCAGCCCCAGCATTTT	CASSLDRNGNQPQHF
TRBV11-1	TRBD2	.	15	TRBJ2-1	TGTGCCAGCTTACGTATCGGGGGGGTCGAGGATGAGCAGTTCTTC	CASLRIGGVEDEQFF
TRBV28	.	.	15	TRBJ1-4	TGTGCCAGTACCGCGCGGGGGCCCGGTAATGAAAAACTGTTTTTT	CASTARGPGNEKLFF
TRBV11-2	TRBD1	.	14	TRBJ1-4	TGTGCCAGCAGCGCGACAGGGTATAATGAAAAACTGTTTTTT	CASSATGYNEKLFF
TRBV18	TRBD1	.	15	TRBJ1-2	TGTGCCAGCTCGCCAACAGGGGGCGTTGACTATGGCTACACCTTC	CASSPTGGVDYGYTF
TRBV5-1	.	once	14	TRBJ2-7	TGCGCCAGCAGTTCTCAGGGAATCTCCTACGAGCAGTACTTC	CASSSQGISYEQYF
TRBV14	.	.	13	TRBJ1-1	TGTGCCAGCAGCCACAACCGGCGGGACGAAGCTTTCTTT	CASSHNRRDEAFF
TRBV7-8	TRBD1	.	15	TRBJ1-6	TGTGCCAGCAGCCGACAAACAGGGGGCTCTTCACCCCTCCACTTT	CASSRQTGGSSPLHF
TRBV12-5	.	once	11	TRBJ2-7	TGTGCTAGTGGTTCCTCTCGGGAGCAGTACTTC	CASGSSREQYF
TRBV4-2	TRBD1	.	15	TRBJ1-5	TGTGCCAGCAGTCAAGACAGGGCAAGGGATCAGCCCCAGCATTTT	CASSQDRARDQPQHF
TRBV6-6	.	.	15	TRBJ1-1	TGTGCCAGCAGTTACTCTAGGGGGATGAACACTGAAGCTTTCTTT	CASSYSRGMNTEAFF
TRBV4-2	.	medium-sized	15	TRBJ1-2	TGTGCCAGCAGCCAACCGGGACAACCTAACTATGGCTACACCTTC	CASSQPGQPNYGYTF
TRBV4-2	.	once	16	TRBJ1-5	TGTGCCAGCAGTCCCACCATTGGGGCCGCTAATCAGCCCCAGCATTTT	CASSPTIGAANQPQHF
TRBV30	.	.	15	TRBJ1-6	TGTGCCTGGAGTGTAGGAGGACTGACTAATTCACCCCTCCACTTT	CAWSVGGLTNSPLHF